Given below is one T cell receptor (beta chain) in context. Indicated treatment: oral pan-JAK inhibitor, 5-10 mg twice daily. Looked up from germline, CDR1 is MGHRA and CDR2 is YSYEKL. V shed 4 bases and J shed 8 bases, with 12 bases lying between them. This CDR3 region has 14 residues. The record originates from a study of CD8+ T cells in alopecia areata. Sequencing used cDNA as its template, made by extracting RNA and reverse transcribing it. Profiled with immunoSEQ multiplex PCR; TCRdb holds only in-frame clones, not every one. Found here are over 150,000 clones, 55% to 75% of them singletons; the top ten hold about 5.5%.

The genes are TRBV4-1 and TRBJ1-6, with TRBD1 as a possible D gene (5 bases). The clonotype comes from a human donor with alopecia areata. The source was CD4+ T cells sorted from blood, collected at week 24, from a patient treated with tofacitinib. Written as DNA, the CDR3 is TGCGCCAGCAGCCCCCGGCAGGGAGATTCACCCCTCCACTTT. This translates into CASSPRQGDSPLHF.